This is a list of T cell receptor beta chains from one sample in a study of control samples from healthy donors and cancer patients. Profiling relied on immunoSEQ multiplex PCR, and the TCRdb table lists in-frame clones only, not all of them. This table has about 190,000 clones, approximately 95% appearing once. Sequenced input: blood. These TCRs come from a man aged 18 to 35 in good health. The CDR3 runs from the conserved cysteine through the conserved F or W. Each record gives: clone size, J gene, D gene, V gene, CDR3 DNA, CDR3 protein. D genes are given only for firm matches. Part of the rows lack a size; the others show once, few, many or a class for expanded clones.

NA	TRBJ2-1	NA	TRBV5-8	TGTGCCAGCAGCTTACTCAATGAGCAGTTCTTC	CASSLLNEQFF
once	TRBJ1-1	TRBD1	TRBV28	TGTGCCAGCAGCCCCTTGGGACAGGGGGCATGGGGGAACACTGAAGCTTTCTTT	CASSPLGQGAWGNTEAFF
NA	TRBJ1-5	NA	TRBV19	TGTGCCGGGGGTAGCAATCAGCCCCAGCATTTT	CAGGSNQPQHF
NA	TRBJ1-5	NA	TRBV5-6	TGTGCCAGCAGCTTAGAAAACGACAATCAGCCCCAGCATTTT	CASSLENDNQPQHF
NA	TRBJ2-7	TRBD1	TRBV2	TGTGCCAGCAGACTTGAGGAGACAGGGCCCTTCTTC	CASRLEETGPFF
NA	TRBJ1-2	NA	TRBV6-6	TGTGCCAGCAGTTCCCCAGGGGCTGGTTACACCTTC	CASSSPGAGYTF
NA	TRBJ2-5	TRBD2	TRBV24-1	TGTGCCACCAGTGATATTGGACTAGCGGGTACAGAGACCCAGTACTTC	CATSDIGLAGTETQYF
NA	TRBJ1-6	TRBD1	TRBV28	TGTGCCAGCAGTAAAACCCAGGGGGCTCTTAATTCACCCCTCCACTTT	CASSKTQGALNSPLHF
NA	TRBJ1-5	NA	TRBV5-6	TGTGCCAGCAGCTTGTCGACAGTACATCAGCCCCAGCATTTT	CASSLSTVHQPQHF
NA	TRBJ1-6	NA	TRBV4-1	TGCGCCAGCAGCCATTGGGGGTTTAATTCACCCCTCCACTTT	CASSHWGFNSPLHF
once	TRBJ2-3	NA	TRBV27	TGTGCCAGCAGTTACCGGGTAACAGATACGCAGTATTTT	CASSYRVTDTQYF
NA	TRBJ1-2	NA	TRBV18	TGTGCCAGCTCACCCCAGGACCGGGGCTACACCTTC	CASSPQDRGYTF
NA	TRBJ2-1	NA	TRBV5-1	TGCGCCAGCAGCTTTCCGGGACCCAATGAGCAGTTCTTC	CASSFPGPNEQFF
NA	TRBJ1-5	NA	TRBV6-5	TGTGCCAGCCGAACAGATTCTTATAGCAATCAGCCCCAGCATTTT	CASRTDSYSNQPQHF
few	TRBJ1-5	NA	TRBV20-1	TGCAGTGCTAGTGGGACGGATGATCAGCCCCAGCATTTT	CSASGTDDQPQHF
NA	TRBJ1-3	TRBD1	TRBV4-1	TGCGCCAGCAGCCAGCTAACAGGGGGCAGAAACACCATATATTTT	CASSQLTGGRNTIYF
NA	TRBJ2-5	NA	TRBV12-3/TRBV12-4	TGTGCCAGTTTACGGGCCCTGGGGGAGACCCAGTACTTC	CASLRALGETQYF
NA	TRBJ2-3	TRBD2	TRBV3-1/TRBV3-2	TGTGCCAGCAGCCAAGAAGCGGGGGGGAACGCAGATACGCAGTATTTT	CASSQEAGGNADTQYF
NA	TRBJ2-5	TRBD1	TRBV7-6	TGTGCCAGCAGCTCGGGGGGACAGGGGCAAGAGACCCAGTACTTC	CASSSGGQGQETQYF
NA	TRBJ2-7	NA	TRBV20-1	TGCAGTGCTAGCCTGGTCTACGAGCAGTACTTC	CSASLVYEQYF
once	TRBJ2-3	NA	TRBV18	TGTGCCAGCTCACTGACGGGAAGCACAGATACGCAGTATTTT	CASSLTGSTDTQYF
NA	TRBJ1-1	NA	TRBV10-1	TGCGCCAGCAGTGAGTGTATCGGCCCGGACACTGAAGCTTTCTTT	CASSECIGPDTEAFF
NA	TRBJ2-7	NA	TRBV7-8	TGTGCCAGCAGCTTAAATGGAGGCCTTTCCCCCTACGAGCAGTACTTC	CASSLNGGLSPYEQYF
once	TRBJ2-2	NA	TRBV28	TGTGCCAGCAGTTTAGTGGGCAGATCTGCTAACACCGGGGAGCTGTTTTTT	CASSLVGRSANTGELFF
NA	TRBJ2-5	TRBD2	TRBV10-3	TGTGCCATCAGTGGGGATGGACTAGCGGGGGTATCCGTGGAGACCCAGTACTTC	CAISGDGLAGVSVETQYF
NA	TRBJ1-5	NA	TRBV7-8	TGTGCCAGCAGCAAAGCGGACCTCCGAAGCCAGCCCCAGCATTTT	CASSKADLRSQPQHF
NA	TRBJ2-1	NA	TRBV24-1	TGTGCCACCAGTGATTTGAGAGGGGGCTCCTACAATGAGCAGTTCTTC	CATSDLRGGSYNEQFF